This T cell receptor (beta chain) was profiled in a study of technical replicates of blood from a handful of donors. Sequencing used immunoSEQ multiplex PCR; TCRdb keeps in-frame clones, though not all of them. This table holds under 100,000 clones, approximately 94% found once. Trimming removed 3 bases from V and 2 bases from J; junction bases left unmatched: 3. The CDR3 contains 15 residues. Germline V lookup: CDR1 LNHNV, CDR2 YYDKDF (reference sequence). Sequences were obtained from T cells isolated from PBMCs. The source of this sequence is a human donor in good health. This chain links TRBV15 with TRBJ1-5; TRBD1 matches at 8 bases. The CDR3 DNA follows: TGTGCCACCAGCAGGGACAGGGCCCGCAATCAGCCCCAGCATTTT. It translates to CATSRDRARNQPQHF.